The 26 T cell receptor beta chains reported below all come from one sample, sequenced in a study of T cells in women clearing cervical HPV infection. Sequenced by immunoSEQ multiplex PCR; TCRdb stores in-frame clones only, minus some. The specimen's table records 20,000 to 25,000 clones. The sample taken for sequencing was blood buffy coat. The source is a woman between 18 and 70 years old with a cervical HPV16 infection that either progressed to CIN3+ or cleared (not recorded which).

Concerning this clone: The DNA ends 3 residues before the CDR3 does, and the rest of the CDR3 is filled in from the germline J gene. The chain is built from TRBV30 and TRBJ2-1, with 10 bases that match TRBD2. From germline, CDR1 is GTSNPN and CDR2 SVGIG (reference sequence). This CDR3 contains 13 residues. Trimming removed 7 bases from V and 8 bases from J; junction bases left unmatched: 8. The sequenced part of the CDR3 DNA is TGTGCCTCATCTAGCGGGAGTGGCGATGAG. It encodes CASSSGSGDE. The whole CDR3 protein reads CASSSGSGDEQFF.

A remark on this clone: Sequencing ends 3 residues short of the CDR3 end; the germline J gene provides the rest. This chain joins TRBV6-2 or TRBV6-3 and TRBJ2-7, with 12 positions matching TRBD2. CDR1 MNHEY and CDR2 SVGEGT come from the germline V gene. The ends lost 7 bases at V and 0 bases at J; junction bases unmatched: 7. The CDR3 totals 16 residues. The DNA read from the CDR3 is TGTGCCAGCACTAGCGGGAGGGCCCCCTCCTCCTACGAG. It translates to CASTSGRAPSSYE. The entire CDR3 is CASTSGRAPSSYEQYF.

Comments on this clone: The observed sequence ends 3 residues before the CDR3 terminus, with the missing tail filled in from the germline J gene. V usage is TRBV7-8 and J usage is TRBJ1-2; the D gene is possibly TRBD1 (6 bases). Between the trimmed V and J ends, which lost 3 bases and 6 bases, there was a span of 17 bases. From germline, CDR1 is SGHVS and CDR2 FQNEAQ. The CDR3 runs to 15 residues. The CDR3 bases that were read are TGTGCCAGCAGCTTCATTTGGCAGGGGAGGAATGGC. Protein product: CASSFIWQGRNG. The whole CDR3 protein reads CASSFIWQGRNGYTF.

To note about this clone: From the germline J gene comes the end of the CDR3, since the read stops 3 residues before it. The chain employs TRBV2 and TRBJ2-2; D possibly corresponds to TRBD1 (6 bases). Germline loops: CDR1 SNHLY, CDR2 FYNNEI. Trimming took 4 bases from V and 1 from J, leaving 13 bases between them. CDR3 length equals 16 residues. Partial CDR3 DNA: TGTGCCAGCAGTGCCAGGCCGGGACAGAACACCGGGGAG. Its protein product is CASSARPGQNTGE. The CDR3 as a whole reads CASSARPGQNTGELFF.

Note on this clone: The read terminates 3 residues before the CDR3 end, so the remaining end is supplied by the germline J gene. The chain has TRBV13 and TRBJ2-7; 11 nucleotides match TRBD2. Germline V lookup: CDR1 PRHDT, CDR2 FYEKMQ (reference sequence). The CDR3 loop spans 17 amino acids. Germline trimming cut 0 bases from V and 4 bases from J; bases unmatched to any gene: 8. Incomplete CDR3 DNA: TGTGCCAGCAGCTTAGGGAGGGGAACTAGCGGGAGTTACGAG. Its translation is CASSLGRGTSGSYE. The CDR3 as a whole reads CASSLGRGTSGSYEQYF.

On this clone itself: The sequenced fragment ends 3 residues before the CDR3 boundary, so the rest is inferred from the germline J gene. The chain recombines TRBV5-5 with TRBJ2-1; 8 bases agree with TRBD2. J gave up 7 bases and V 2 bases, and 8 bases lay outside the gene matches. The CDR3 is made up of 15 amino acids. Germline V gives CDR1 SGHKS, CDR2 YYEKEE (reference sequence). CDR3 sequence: CASSFGPGLENEQFF. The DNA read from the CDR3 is TGTGCCAGCAGCTTTGGTCCGGGACTAGAGAATGAG.

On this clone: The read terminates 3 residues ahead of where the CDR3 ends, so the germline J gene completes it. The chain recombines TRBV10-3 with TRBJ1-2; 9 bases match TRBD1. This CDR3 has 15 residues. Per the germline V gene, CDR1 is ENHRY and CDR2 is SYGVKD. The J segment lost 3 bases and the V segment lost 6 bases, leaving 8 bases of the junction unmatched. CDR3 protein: CAISGPRDRDYGYTF. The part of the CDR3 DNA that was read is TGTGCCATCAGCGGACCGCGGGACAGGGACTATGGC.

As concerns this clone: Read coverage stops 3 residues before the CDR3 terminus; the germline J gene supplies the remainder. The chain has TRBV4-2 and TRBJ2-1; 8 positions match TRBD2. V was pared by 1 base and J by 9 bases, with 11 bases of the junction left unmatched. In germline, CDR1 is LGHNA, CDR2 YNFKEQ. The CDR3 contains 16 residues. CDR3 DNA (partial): TGTGCCAGCAGCCAAGTTCAAACCGGGACTAGTCTTGAG. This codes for CASSQVQTGTSLE. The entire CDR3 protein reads CASSQVQTGTSLEQFF.

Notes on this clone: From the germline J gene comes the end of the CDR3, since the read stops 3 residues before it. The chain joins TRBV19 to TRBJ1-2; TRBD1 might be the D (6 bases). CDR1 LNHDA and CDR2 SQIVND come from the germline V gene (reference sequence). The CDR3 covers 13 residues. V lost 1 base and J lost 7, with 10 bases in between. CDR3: CASSIVQGGGYTF. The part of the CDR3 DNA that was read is TGTGCCAGTAGTATAGTACAGGGAGGTGGC.

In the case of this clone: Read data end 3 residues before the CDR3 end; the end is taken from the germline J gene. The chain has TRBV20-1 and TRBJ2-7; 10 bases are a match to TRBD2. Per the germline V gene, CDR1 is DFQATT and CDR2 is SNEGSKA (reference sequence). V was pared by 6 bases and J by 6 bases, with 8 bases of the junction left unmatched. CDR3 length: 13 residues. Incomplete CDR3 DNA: TGCAGTGCCAGTCTAGCGGGAGTGGGCGAG. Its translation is CSASLAGVGE. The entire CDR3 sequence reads CSASLAGVGEQYF.

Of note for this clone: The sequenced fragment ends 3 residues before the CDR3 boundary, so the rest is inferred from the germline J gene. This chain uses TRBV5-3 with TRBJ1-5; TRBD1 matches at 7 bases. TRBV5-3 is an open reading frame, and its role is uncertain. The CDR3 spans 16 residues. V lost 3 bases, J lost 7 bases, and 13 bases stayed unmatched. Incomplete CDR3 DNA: TGTGCCAGAAGCTCCTTTCCTGACAGGGAAAGACAGCCC. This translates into CARSSFPDRERQP. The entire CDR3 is CARSSFPDRERQPQHF.

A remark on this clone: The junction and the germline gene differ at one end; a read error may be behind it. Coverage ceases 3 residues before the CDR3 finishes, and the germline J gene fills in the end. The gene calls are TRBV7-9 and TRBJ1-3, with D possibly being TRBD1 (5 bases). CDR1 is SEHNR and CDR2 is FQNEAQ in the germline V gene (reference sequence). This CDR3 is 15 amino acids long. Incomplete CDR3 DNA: TGTGCCAGCAGCTTATCGAAGGTTAGGGGAAACACG. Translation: CASSLSKVRGNT. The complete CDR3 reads CASSLSKVRGNTIYF.

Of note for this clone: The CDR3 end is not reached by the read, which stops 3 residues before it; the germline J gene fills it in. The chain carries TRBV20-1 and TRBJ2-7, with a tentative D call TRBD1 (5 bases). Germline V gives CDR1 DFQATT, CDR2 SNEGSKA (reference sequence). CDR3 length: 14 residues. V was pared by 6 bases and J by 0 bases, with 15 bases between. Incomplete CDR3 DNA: TGCAGTGCGACATCAGGGTGGGGCTCCTACGAG. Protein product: CSATSGWGSYE. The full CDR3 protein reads CSATSGWGSYEQYF.

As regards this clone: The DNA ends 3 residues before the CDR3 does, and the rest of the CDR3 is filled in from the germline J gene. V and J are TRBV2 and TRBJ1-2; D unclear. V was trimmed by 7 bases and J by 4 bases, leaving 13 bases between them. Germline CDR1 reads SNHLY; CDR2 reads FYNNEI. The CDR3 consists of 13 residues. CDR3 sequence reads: CASTEASTYGYTF. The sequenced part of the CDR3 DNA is TGTGCCAGCACCGAAGCCAGTACCTATGGC.

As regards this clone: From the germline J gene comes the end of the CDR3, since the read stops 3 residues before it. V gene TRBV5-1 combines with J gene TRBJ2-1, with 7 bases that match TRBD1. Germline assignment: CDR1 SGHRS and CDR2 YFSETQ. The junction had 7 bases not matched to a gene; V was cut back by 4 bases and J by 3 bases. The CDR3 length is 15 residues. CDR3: CASSPGQLIYNEQFF. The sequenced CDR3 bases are TGCGCCAGCAGCCCGGGACAGCTGATCTACAATGAG.

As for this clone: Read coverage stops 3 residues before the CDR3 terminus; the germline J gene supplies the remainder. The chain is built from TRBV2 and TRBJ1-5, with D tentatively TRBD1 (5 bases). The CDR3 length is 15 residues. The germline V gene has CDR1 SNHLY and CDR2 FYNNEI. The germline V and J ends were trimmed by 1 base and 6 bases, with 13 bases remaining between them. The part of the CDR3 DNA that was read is TGTGCCAGCAGTGAAGGCAGGGCTAGGAGTCAGCCC. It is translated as CASSEGRARSQP. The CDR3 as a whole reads CASSEGRARSQPQHF.

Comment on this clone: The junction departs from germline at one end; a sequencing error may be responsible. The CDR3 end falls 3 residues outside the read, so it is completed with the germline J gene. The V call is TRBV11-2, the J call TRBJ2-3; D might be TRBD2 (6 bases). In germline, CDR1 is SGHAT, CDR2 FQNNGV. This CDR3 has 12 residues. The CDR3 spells CASAGGAETQYF. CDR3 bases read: TGTGCCAGCGCTGGAGGGGCAGAGACG.

CDR3 residues: CASSPTGSKAFF. CDR3 bases read: TGTGCCAGCAGTCCGACAGGCTCGAAA. This chain connects TRBV2 to TRBJ1-1, with D tentatively TRBD1 (6 bases). Coverage ceases 3 residues before the CDR3 finishes, and the germline J gene fills in the end. CDR1 is SNHLY, CDR2 FYNNEI, per germline. The CDR3 is made up of 12 amino acids.

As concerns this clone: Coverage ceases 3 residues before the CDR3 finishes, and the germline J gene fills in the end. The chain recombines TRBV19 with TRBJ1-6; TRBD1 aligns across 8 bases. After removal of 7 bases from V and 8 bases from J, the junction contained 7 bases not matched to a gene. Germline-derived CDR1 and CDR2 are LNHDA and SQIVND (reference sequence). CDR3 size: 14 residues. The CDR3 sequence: CASKNAGGYSPLHF. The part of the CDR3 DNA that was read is TGTGCCAGTAAAAACGCAGGGGGCTATTCACCC.

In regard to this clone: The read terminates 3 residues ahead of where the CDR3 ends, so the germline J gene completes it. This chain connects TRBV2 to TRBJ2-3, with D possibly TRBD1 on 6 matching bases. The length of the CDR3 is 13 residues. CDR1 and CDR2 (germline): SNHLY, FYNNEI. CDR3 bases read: TGTTCCACCAGACAGGACGTAAATCAGCCG. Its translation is CSTRQDVNQP. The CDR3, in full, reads CSTRQDVNQPQYF. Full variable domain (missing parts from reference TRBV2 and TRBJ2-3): EPEVTQTPSHQVTQMGQEVILRCVPISNHLYFYWYRQILGQKVEFLVSFYNNEISEKSEIFDDQFSVERPDGSNFTLKIRSTKLEDSAMYFCSTRQDVNQPQYFGPGTRLTVL.

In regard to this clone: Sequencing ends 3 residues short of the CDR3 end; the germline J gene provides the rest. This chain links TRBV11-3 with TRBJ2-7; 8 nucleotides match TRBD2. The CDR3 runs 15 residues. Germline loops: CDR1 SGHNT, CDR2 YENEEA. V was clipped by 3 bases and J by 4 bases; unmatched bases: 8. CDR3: CASSFSGTGGYEQYF. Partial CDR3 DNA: TGTGCCAGCAGCTTCTCCGGGACGGGGGGGTACGAG.

CDR3 region: CAISSGTSGDPYEQYF. The CDR3 bases that were read are TGTGCCATCAGCTCCGGGACTAGCGGGGACCCCTACGAG. The chain couples TRBV10-3 to TRBJ2-7; 13 nucleotides agree with TRBD2. The CDR3 is cut off 3 residues early in the read; its end comes from the germline J gene. CDR1 and CDR2 (germline): ENHRY, SYGVKD. This CDR3 contains 16 residues. V shed 6 bases, J shed 2 bases, and the junction held 7 bases outside the gene matches.

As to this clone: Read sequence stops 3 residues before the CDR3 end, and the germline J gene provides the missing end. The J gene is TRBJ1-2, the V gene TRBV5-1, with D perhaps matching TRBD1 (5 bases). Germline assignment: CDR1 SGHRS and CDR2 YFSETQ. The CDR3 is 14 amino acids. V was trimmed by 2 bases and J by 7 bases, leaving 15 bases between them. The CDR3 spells CASSLGGEASGYTF. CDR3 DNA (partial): TGCGCCAGCAGCTTAGGAGGGGAGGCGAGTGGC.

CDR3 DNA, as far as it was read: TGTGCCAGCAGCTCCGACAGCTATGGC. Its protein product is CASSSDSYG. The full CDR3 protein reads CASSSDSYGYTF. V gene TRBV7-9 combines with J gene TRBJ1-2, with D tentatively TRBD1 (5 bases). Sequencing ends 3 residues short of the CDR3 end; the germline J gene provides the rest. Germline loops: CDR1 SEHNR, CDR2 FQNEAQ (reference sequence). CDR3 length equals 12 residues. Trimming removed 4 bases at V and 4 bases at J, with 7 bases between.

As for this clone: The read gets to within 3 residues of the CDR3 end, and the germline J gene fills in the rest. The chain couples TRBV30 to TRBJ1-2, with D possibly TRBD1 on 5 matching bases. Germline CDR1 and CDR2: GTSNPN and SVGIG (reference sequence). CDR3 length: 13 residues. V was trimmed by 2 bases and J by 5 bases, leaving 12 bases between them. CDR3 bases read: TGTGCCTGGAGTCACGACAGAAGGTATGGC. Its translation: CAWSHDRRYG. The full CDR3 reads CAWSHDRRYGYTF. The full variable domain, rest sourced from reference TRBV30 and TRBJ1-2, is SQTIHQWPATLVQPVGSPLSLECTVEGTSNPNLYWYRQAAGRGLQLLFYSVGIGQISSEVPQNLSASRPQDRQFILSSKKLLLSDSGFYLCAWSHDRRYGYTFGSGTRLTVV.

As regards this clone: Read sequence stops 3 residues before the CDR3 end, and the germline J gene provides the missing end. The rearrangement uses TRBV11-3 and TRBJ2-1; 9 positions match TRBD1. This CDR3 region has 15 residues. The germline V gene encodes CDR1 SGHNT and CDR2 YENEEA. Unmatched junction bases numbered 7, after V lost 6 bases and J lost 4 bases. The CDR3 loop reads CASRDGQGIYNEQFF. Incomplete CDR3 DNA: TGTGCCAGCAGGGATGGACAGGGGATATACAATGAG.